The sequence of this TCR beta chain was determined in a study of T cells in Graves' hyperthyroidism and ophthalmopathy. Findings and caveats of the study: Researchers found most expanded thyroid clonotypes above 0.001 in blood as well.

At least ten counts were recorded for this clonotype. Its antigen remains unknown. The source material, RNA transcripts, was used to amplify TCR beta CDR3 regions. A set of HTBI primers served as the primers for a first-round RT-PCR of the TCR CDR3. TCRdb used MiXCR to reprocess the multiplex PCR reads, holding one entry per CDR3 protein. This sample yields roughly 510,000 distinct CDR3 sequences, of which more than 20% are seen a single time; 26% belongs to the top ten. The germline V gene has CDR1 SGHNT and CDR2 YENEEA. V was shortened by 1 base and J by 2 bases, with 9 bases between the two germline ends. The CDR3 runs to 14 residues.

Sequencing used blood. The chain has TRBV11-3 and TRBJ2-7; TRBD1 is a possible D gene (6 bases). The origin of this receptor is a man aged 18-30 years with Graves' hyperthyroidism. The chain's CDR3 is CASSLGQVPYEQYF. CDR3 coding DNA: TGTGCCAGCAGCTTAGGACAGGTCCCCTACGAGCAGTACTTC.